Below are 9 T cell receptor beta chains sequenced from a single sample in a study of T cells after yellow fever vaccination. TCRdb ran MiXCR on the 5' RACE reads and lists one entry per CDR3 protein. The profile covers tens of thousands of distinct CDR3 sequences, with just under 8% appearing a single time and roughly two fifths taken by the ten largest. Sequences were derived from CD8+ T cells sorted from PBMCs, sampled on the day of the yellow fever booster vaccination. These receptors were collected from a man aged 30 to 39 who received the YFV17D yellow fever vaccine.

This chain joins TRBV11-2 and TRBJ2-1; 7 bases align to TRBD2. Trimming removed 1 base from V and 5 bases from J; junction bases left unmatched: 5. The CDR3 contains 15 residues. Germline V gene data show CDR1 as SGHAT and CDR2 as FQNNGV. The CDR3 spells CASSLVASGNNEQFF. The CDR3 nucleotides read TGTGCCAGCAGCTTAGTAGCTAGCGGAAACAATGAGCAGTTCTTC.

In this sample, this clonotype turned up a few times. CDR3 nucleotide sequence: TGTGCCAGCAGTTACGGGACGAACACCGGGGAGCTGTTTTTT. Translation: CASSYGTNTGELFF. The chain employs TRBV27 and TRBJ2-2; a possible D gene is TRBD2 (5 bases). V was clipped by 4 bases and J by 0 bases, with 6 bases between them. This CDR3 has 14 amino acids. Germline V gene data show CDR1 as MNHEY and CDR2 as SMNVEV (reference sequence).

The chain joins TRBV6-2 or TRBV6-3 to TRBJ1-2, with 7 bases aligning to TRBD1. CDR3 size: 16 residues. V dropped 6 bases and J dropped 6; count of bases not matched to a gene: 16. Germline assignment: CDR1 MNHEY and CDR2 SVGEGT. CDR3 coding DNA: TGTGCCAGCAGGCGTAGAGGCGGGACAGTCGCCGATGGCTACACCTTC. It specifies CASRRRGGTVADGYTF.

This chain uses TRBV21-1 with TRBJ2-1; TRBD2 was called by the table and not checked on the DNA. TRBV21-1 is termed a pseudogene. The CDR3 contains 16 residues. This CDR3 reads CASSSQTSGGYNEQFF. The CDR3 DNA is TGTGCCAGCAGCTCTCAGACTAGCGGAGGGTACAATGAGCAGTTCTTC.

The rearrangement joins TRBV18 to TRBJ2-1; 8 nucleotides line up with TRBD1. Germline assignment: CDR1 KGHSH and CDR2 LQKENI. CDR3 length: 15 residues. The J segment lost 6 bases and the V segment lost 5 bases, leaving 9 bases of the junction unmatched. In DNA, the CDR3 is TGTGCCAGCTCAGCACGGGACAGGTCTATCAATGAGCAGTTCTTC. It translates to CASSARDRSINEQFF.

The V call is TRBV15, the J call TRBJ2-3, with D uncertain. Trimming left V 3 bases short and J 10 bases short, with 14 bases between. Germline loops: CDR1 LNHNV, CDR2 YYDKDF (reference sequence). The CDR3 length is 13 residues. The CDR3 nucleotides are TGTGCCACCAGCAGCGACGTGACTGAGGCGCAGTATTTT. As protein: CATSSDVTEAQYF.

The table lists this clonotype with a few counts. The rearrangement joins TRBV20-1 to TRBJ2-5; 12 bases map to TRBD2. This CDR3 has 15 amino acids. Germline-derived CDR1 and CDR2 are DFQATT and SNEGSKA (reference sequence). The ends lost 5 bases at V and 3 bases at J; junction bases unmatched: 7. In nucleotides, the CDR3 is TGCAGTGCTGAACCTAGCGGGAGGGCCGAAGAGACCCAGTACTTC. Its protein is CSAEPSGRAEETQYF.

In this sample, this clonotype turned up a few times. This sequence joins TRBV28 and TRBJ1-5; no firm D call. The germline V and J ends were trimmed by 8 bases and 0 bases, with 8 bases remaining between them. Germline lookup yields CDR1 MDHEN and CDR2 SYDVKM. This CDR3 has 13 amino acids. DNA of the CDR3: TGTGCCAGCTGGGAGTTTAGCAATCAGCCCCAGCATTTT. This codes for CASWEFSNQPQHF.

In its sample, this clonotype was seen a few times. The CDR3 protein is CASKANREAFF. Written as DNA, the CDR3 is TGTGCCAGCAAGGCTAACAGGGAAGCTTTCTTT. The rearrangement joins TRBV7-9 to TRBJ1-1, with D possibly being TRBD1 (5 bases). CDR1 is SEHNR, CDR2 FQNEAQ, per germline (reference sequence). The V end was cut by 7 bases, the J end by 8 bases, with 11 bases between. The CDR3 is made up of 11 amino acids.